A selection of T cell receptor beta chains follows, all from one sample in a study of CD8 T cells in ankylosing spondylitis. TCRdb reprocessed the 5' RACE reads via MiXCR and lists one record per CDR3 protein. The table records 150,000 to 200,000 distinct CDR3 sequences, approximately 12% of them present only once. The sample was blood, either unsorted or a sorted T cell fraction (not recorded which). The receptors derive from a female donor with ankylosing spondylitis or in good health (not recorded which). Each CDR3 is given with its conserved first and last residue. A D gene is named only where the DNA matches it firmly. Not every row has a clone size; where given, it reads once, few, many or a size class.

d_call | j_call | clone_size | v_call | cdr3_nt | cdr3_aa
TRBD2 | TRBJ2-2 | many | TRBV12-5 | TGTGCTAGTGGTCTCCCGGGGGGCGGGGAGCTGTTTTTT | CASGLPGGGELFF
NA | TRBJ1-5 | NA | TRBV20-1 | TGCAGTGCAAGCCCAGTCAATCAGCCCCAGCATTTT | CSASPVNQPQHF
NA | TRBJ1-5 | many | TRBV5-6 | TGTGCCAGCCTCCTTGGCCCAAATCAGCCCCAGCATTTT | CASLLGPNQPQHF
NA | TRBJ2-1 | many | TRBV29-1 | TGCAGCGGGCGGGACGGGGGTTTCGATGAGCAGTTCTTC | CSGRDGGFDEQFF
TRBD2 | TRBJ2-5 | many | TRBV7-2 | TGTGCCAGCAGCTTAGCGGGAGGGCTATTAGGGACCCAGTACTTC | CASSLAGGLLGTQYF
NA | TRBJ2-3 | NA | TRBV20-1 | TGCAGTGCTAGAGACACTAGTTCCCCACACACAGATACGCAGTATTTT | CSARDTSSPHTDTQYF
NA | TRBJ2-7 | NA | TRBV5-1 | TGCGCCAGCAGCTTTGACAGGCCCGCGGGTCTTAGTTCCTACGAGCAGTACTTC | CASSFDRPAGLSSYEQYF
TRBD1 | TRBJ1-1 | many | TRBV6-1 | TGTGCCAGCAGTGGATTAACAGGGGGCACTGAAGCTTTCTTT | CASSGLTGGTEAFF
NA | TRBJ2-1 | few | TRBV27 | TGTGCCAGCAGTTTAGGCTGGGGCAATGAGCAGTTCTTC | CASSLGWGNEQFF
NA | TRBJ2-2 | NA | TRBV9 | TGTGCCAGCAGCGTCGGGCTTATCACCACCGGGGAGCTGTTTTTT | CASSVGLITTGELFF
NA | TRBJ1-1 | many | TRBV7-2 | TGTGCCAGCAGCTTAGCGCTGCGCACTGAAGCTTTCTTT | CASSLALRTEAFF
NA | TRBJ1-4 | few | TRBV7-2 | TGTGCCAGCAGCTTAGGGCTAGGAAGAAATGAAAAACTGTTTTTT | CASSLGLGRNEKLFF
TRBD2 | TRBJ2-7 | NA | TRBV5-1 | TGCGCCAGCAGCTTGCTAGCGGGAGGGAACGAGCAGTACTTC | CASSLLAGGNEQYF
NA | TRBJ1-4 | many | TRBV5-1 | TGCGCCAGCAGTTCCCGGGCCGCGGAAAAACTGTTTTTT | CASSSRAAEKLFF
NA | TRBJ2-2 | many | TRBV12-3/TRBV12-4 | TGTGCCAGCAGTCTGGGAATAATTCCCGGGGAGCTGTTTTTT | CASSLGIIPGELFF
NA | TRBJ2-1 | many | TRBV11-2 | TGTGCCAGCAGCCCAGACCAGGGGAGCTCCTACAATGAGCAGTTCTTC | CASSPDQGSSYNEQFF
TRBD1 | TRBJ2-1 | many | TRBV12-3/TRBV12-4 | TGTGCCAGCAGGAAGAACCCCGGGACAGGGGGCTACAATGAGCAGTTCTTC | CASRKNPGTGGYNEQFF
NA | TRBJ2-3 | many | TRBV6-1 | TGTGCCAGCAGTGGCAGGGCTGAGGGAAGTACGCAGTATTTT | CASSGRAEGSTQYF
NA | TRBJ1-1 | many | TRBV18 | TGTGCCAGCTCACCATCTAACGAGGGGGGAAATGAAGCTTTCTTT | CASSPSNEGGNEAFF
TRBD2 | TRBJ2-1 | few | TRBV11-2 | TGTGCCAGCAGTTACCCATTAGCGGGGTACAATGAGCAGTTCTTC | CASSYPLAGYNEQFF
TRBD2 | TRBJ2-5 | few | TRBV30 | TGTGCCTGGATCCCTCTTACTAGCGCCCAAGAGACCCAGTACTTC | CAWIPLTSAQETQYF
NA | TRBJ2-7 | few | TRBV7-6 | TGTGCCAGCAGCCGCTGGGCTAGCGAGACCTACGAGCAGTACTTC | CASSRWASETYEQYF
NA | TRBJ2-1 | NA | TRBV20-1 | TGCAGTGCTAGAGAAGGAGGAACTCATGAGCAGTTCTTC | CSAREGGTHEQFF